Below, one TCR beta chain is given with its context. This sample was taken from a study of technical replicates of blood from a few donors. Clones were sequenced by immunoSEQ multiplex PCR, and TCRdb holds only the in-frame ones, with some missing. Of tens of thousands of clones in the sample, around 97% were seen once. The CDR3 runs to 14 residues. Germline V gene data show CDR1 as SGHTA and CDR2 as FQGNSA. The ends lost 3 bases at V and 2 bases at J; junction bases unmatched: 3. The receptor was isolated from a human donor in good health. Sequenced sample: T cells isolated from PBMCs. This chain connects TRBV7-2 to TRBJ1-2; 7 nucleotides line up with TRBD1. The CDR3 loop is CASSFSGQNYGYTF. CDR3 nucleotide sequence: TGTGCCAGCAGCTTCTCGGGACAGAACTATGGCTACACCTTC.